The clone carrying this T cell receptor (beta chain) came up once. The sample originates from a study of blood T cell repertoires in COVID-19. Study information: The United States, Italy and Spain were the sources of the acute and convalescent COVID-19 samples. From T cells, B-cell-depleted T cells, or PBMCs came the material, which was cDNA or gDNA.

Sequenced by immunoSEQ multiplex PCR; TCRdb stores in-frame clones only, minus some. The table lists around 240,000 clones, roughly 83% of them singletons. With 11 bases clipped from V and 6 bases from J, the junction kept 10 bases outside the gene matches. This CDR3 comprises 14 residues. Germline V gene sequence: CDR1 LNHDA, CDR2 SQIVND (reference sequence). What was sequenced was peripheral blood. The TCR sequence derives from a woman aged 45-65 years with acute or convalescent COVID-19. This chain connects TRBV19 to TRBJ2-2; TRBD1 aligns across 9 bases. Here the CDR3 DNA reads TGTGCCCTCATGGACAGGGGAGGGGCCGGGGAGCTGTTTTTT. Its translation: CALMDRGGAGELFF.